These T cell receptor beta chains were read from a single sample in a study of cytomegalovirus exposure and HLA in healthy donors. The data were produced by immunoSEQ multiplex PCR, yet TCRdb's version contains in-frame clones alone and is incomplete. The sample gives approximately 120,000 clones, roughly 74% of which show up once; 4% to 4.5% is in the top ten. The sequenced material came from PBMCs. The receptor source for this set is a woman in her 50s in good health and CMV-seropositive. Both conserved end residues are part of each CDR3. D genes are given only for firm matches. The listing skips clone size in some rows; elsewhere it reads once, few, many or a size class.

D,V,length,size,J,DNA,CDR3
NA,TRBV5-1,12,NA,TRBJ2-5,TGCGCCAGCAGCTTGGCTTTTGAGACCCAGTACTTC,CASSLAFETQYF
NA,TRBV4-3,18,NA,TRBJ1-2,TGCGCCAGCAGCCAAGATATCACATTCGCAGGGACTCTCCATGGCTACACCTTC,CASSQDITFAGTLHGYTF
NA,TRBV27,13,NA,TRBJ2-7,TGTGCCAGCAGTTTCGGACAGAACTACGAGCAGTACTTC,CASSFGQNYEQYF
TRBD1,TRBV5-1,20,NA,TRBJ2-1,TGCGCCAGCAGCTCGACGAGACAGGGGGCTTTGACCCCCCACAACAATGAGCAGTTCTTC,CASSSTRQGALTPHNNEQFF
NA,TRBV4-1,16,NA,TRBJ2-4,TGCGCCAGCAGCCAAGATATCGACTCGGCCAAAAACATTCAGTACTTC,CASSQDIDSAKNIQYF
NA,TRBV28,14,few,TRBJ2-7,TGTGCCAGCAGTTTACCGGGACAACCATACGAGCAGTACTTC,CASSLPGQPYEQYF
TRBD1,TRBV7-9,13,NA,TRBJ1-5,TGTGCCAGCCAAACAGGGGTAGATCAGCCCCAGCATTTT,CASQTGVDQPQHF
NA,TRBV11-2,15,NA,TRBJ2-7,TGTGCCAGCAGCTTGGCCGGGGATAGCACGGTCGAGCAGTACTTC,CASSLAGDSTVEQYF
NA,TRBV5-6,19,NA,TRBJ2-2,TGTGCCAGCAGCTTGAGATTTGGGGACTGGACGGACAACACCGGGGAGCTGTTTTTT,CASSLRFGDWTDNTGELFF
NA,TRBV6-1,14,once,TRBJ1-1,TGTGCCAGCAGACTGACCGGGGGGAACACTGAAGCTTTCTTT,CASRLTGGNTEAFF
NA,TRBV19,15,NA,TRBJ2-7,TGTGCCAGTAGCCTTAGCGGTGAAAGCTCCTACGAGCAGTACTTC,CASSLSGESSYEQYF
NA,TRBV29-1,13,few,TRBJ1-1,TGCAGCGTTGATGAGGGAGGCCACACTGAAGCTTTCTTT,CSVDEGGHTEAFF
TRBD1,TRBV5-1,16,NA,TRBJ2-5,TGCGCCAGCAGCTTGGGGAAGGGGGCGGATTTCGAGACCCAGTACTTC,CASSLGKGADFETQYF
NA,TRBV27,12,NA,TRBJ2-5,TGTGCCAGCTCCTTAGACCAAGAGACCCAGTACTTC,CASSLDQETQYF
TRBD2,TRBV5-1,15,once,TRBJ2-5,TGCGCCAGCAGCTTGACGGGGACGGGGGGGGAGACCCAGTACTTC,CASSLTGTGGETQYF
TRBD2,TRBV11-1,14,few,TRBJ2-1,TGTGCCAGCAGCTTAGCGGCTAGCGGCAATGAGCAGTTCTTC,CASSLAASGNEQFF
TRBD1,TRBV28,16,NA,TRBJ2-5,TGTGCCAGCAGTGCTGCAGGGGACAGTCGAGAGGAGACCCAGTACTTC,CASSAAGDSREETQYF
NA,TRBV2,11,NA,TRBJ2-7,TGTGCCAGCAGTGTATCCTACGAGCAGTACTTC,CASSVSYEQYF
NA,TRBV9,14,NA,TRBJ1-5,TGTGCCAGCAGCGTGGGACAACAGAATCAGCCCCAGCATTTT,CASSVGQQNQPQHF
TRBD1,TRBV5-4,14,NA,TRBJ1-3,TGTGCCAGCAGCCCACAGGGGTCTGGAAACACCATATATTTT,CASSPQGSGNTIYF
TRBD1,TRBV7-2,14,NA,TRBJ1-2,TGTGCCAGCAGCCCACTTGGGACAGGCTATGGCTACACCTTC,CASSPLGTGYGYTF
TRBD2,TRBV27,17,NA,TRBJ2-1,TGTGCCAGCAGTTTACGCGGGGGAGACAGCTCCTACAATGAGCAGTTCTTC,CASSLRGGDSSYNEQFF
TRBD1,TRBV5-4,13,NA,TRBJ2-1,TGTGCCAGCAGCGTTGACAGGGGGAGTGAGCAGTTCTTC,CASSVDRGSEQFF
NA,TRBV10-1,15,NA,TRBJ2-5,TGCGCCAGCAGTGAGTCGAATTCAGGGAGGGAGACCCAGTACTTC,CASSESNSGRETQYF